This TCR beta chain was sequenced during a study of vaccination effects on CD4 cells after COVID-19. About this clone itself: Its cognate antigen is unknown.

The CDR3 is made up of 16 amino acids. The V and J ends lost 0 bases and 0 bases respectively, with 9 bases between them. From germline, CDR1 is LGHNA and CDR2 YNFKEQ. Study-level findings and limits: Healthy vaccinees showed cross-reactivity with common cold coronaviruses in only 1 of 255 vaccine-induced clones.

Generated by immunoSEQ multiplex PCR, the TCRdb table keeps only in-frame clones and is missing some. The sample yields around 25,000 clones, roughly 73% seen once. Having been cultured for approximately ten days, the cells underwent CD4+ T cell isolation. Replacing half the medium with IL-2 medium was done on days 3 and 7. V usage is TRBV4-2 and J usage is TRBJ2-1; no firm D call. The sequences come from CD4+ T cells from PBMCs cultured without peptide, collected before COVID-19 vaccination. This sequence originates from a human donor who received a COVID-19 vaccine. CDR3 amino acids: CASSQEGVSSYNEQFF. The CDR3 DNA is TGTGCCAGCAGCCAAGAAGGCGTAAGCTCCTACAATGAGCAGTTCTTC.